This T cell receptor (beta chain) is drawn from a study of neurological immune-mediated disorders. Trimming left V 4 bases short and J 4 bases short, with 10 bases between. This CDR3 is 13 amino acids long. CDR1 is SGHDT, CDR2 YYEEEE, per germline. Synthesis of cDNA was performed by 5'RACE using 10-nucleotide random UMIs. MiXCR, run by TCRdb on the 5' RACE reads, gives a single entry per CDR3 protein. The table lists 46,000 or so distinct CDR3 sequences, about 9.4% of them singletons. This clonotype was seen ten or more times. The clonotype comes from a woman between 40 and 55 years old with HTLV-1-associated myelopathy (HAM/TSP). The gene calls are TRBV5-6 and TRBJ2-3, with D tentatively TRBD1 (6 bases). The source material was PBMCs. CDR3 DNA: TGTGCCAGCAGCCTCAGGGGTTCAGATACGCAGTATTTT. Translating gives CASSLRGSDTQYF. The whole variable domain, remainder taken from reference TRBV5-6 and TRBJ2-3, is DAGVTQSPTHLIKTRGQQVTLRCSPKSGHDTVSWYQQALGQGPQFIFQYYEEEERQRGNFPDRFSGHQFPNYSSELNVNALLLGDSALYLCASSLRGSDTQYFGPGTRLTVL.